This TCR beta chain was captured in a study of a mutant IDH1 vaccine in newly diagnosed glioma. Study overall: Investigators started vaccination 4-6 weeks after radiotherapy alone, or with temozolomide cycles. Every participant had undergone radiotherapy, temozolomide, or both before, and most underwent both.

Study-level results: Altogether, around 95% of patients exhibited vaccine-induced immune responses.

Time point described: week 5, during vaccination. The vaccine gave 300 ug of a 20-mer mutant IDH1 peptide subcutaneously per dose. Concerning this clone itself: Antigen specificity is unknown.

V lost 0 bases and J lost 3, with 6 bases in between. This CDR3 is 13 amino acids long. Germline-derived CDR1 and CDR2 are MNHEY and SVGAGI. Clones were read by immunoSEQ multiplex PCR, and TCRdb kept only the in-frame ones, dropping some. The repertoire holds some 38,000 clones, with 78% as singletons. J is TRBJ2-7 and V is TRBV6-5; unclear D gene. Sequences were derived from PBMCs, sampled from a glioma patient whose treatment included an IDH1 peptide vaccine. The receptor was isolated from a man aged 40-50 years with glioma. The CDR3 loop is CASSYSYGYEQYF. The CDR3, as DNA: TGTGCCAGCAGTTACTCGTACGGCTACGAGCAGTACTTC.